This is a list of T cell receptor beta chains from one sample in a study of T-cell memory formation after mild COVID-19. Each CDR3 protein gets one entry after TCRdb re-called the 5' RACE reads with MiXCR. The table shows about 210,000 distinct CDR3 sequences, with 27% occurring only once. Sequenced: PBMCs or a T cell subset sorted from them (not recorded which). These receptors all come from an adult woman who had mild COVID-19 (a few samples of this study predate the infection). Cell type and time point are not known. Both conserved end residues are part of each CDR3. The D gene is left open where the match is weak. Clone size is not always given. Where it is, it says once, few, many or a class for expanded clones.

-	-	TRBV5-6	TRBJ1-2	TGTGCCAGCAGCTCCCCTCGGACGAGACCCGGGACCTATGGCTACACCTTC	CASSSPRTRPGTYGYTF
-	-	TRBV7-9	TRBJ2-7	TGTGCCAGCAGCTCTGCTGAGGCCTACGAGCAGTACTTC	CASSSAEAYEQYF
-	TRBD1	TRBV7-9	TRBJ2-7	TGTGCCAGCAGCTCAACAGCCCGGGACAGATCCTACGAGCAGTACTTC	CASSSTARDRSYEQYF
few	-	TRBV5-4	TRBJ2-1	TGTGCCAGCAGCCCGCGGACCGCTCAGGCCAATGAGCAGTTCTTC	CASSPRTAQANEQFF
few	TRBD2	TRBV7-6	TRBJ2-5	TGTGCCAGCAGCTTAGCTACTAGCGGGGCGGAGACCCAGTACTTC	CASSLATSGAETQYF
few	-	TRBV5-1	TRBJ2-7	TGCGCCAGCAGCCCCTGGACTTCAAACTACGAGCAGTACTTC	CASSPWTSNYEQYF
-	-	TRBV7-3	TRBJ2-5	TGTGCCAGCAGCTCCCTCGCCCCAGGAGAGACCCAGTACTTC	CASSSLAPGETQYF
few	-	TRBV5-5	TRBJ1-5	TGTGCCAGCAGCTTGTTGGGACACTTCAATCAGCCCCAGCATTTT	CASSLLGHFNQPQHF
-	TRBD2	TRBV6-1	TRBJ2-3	TGTGCCAGCAGTGAAGTTTTAGCGGGGGGGCAGTATTTT	CASSEVLAGGQYF
-	-	TRBV28	TRBJ2-6	TGTGCCAGCAGTTTATCGTTTGGGGCCAACGTCCTGACTTTC	CASSLSFGANVLTF
-	TRBD1	TRBV7-2	TRBJ1-2	TGTGCCAGCAGCCTTCAGGGGGCGTCGTATATTAACTATGGCTACACCTTC	CASSLQGASYINYGYTF
-	TRBD2	TRBV4-3	TRBJ2-3	TGCGCCAGCAGCCAAGATAGCGGGAGAGGGTTAGATACGCAGTATTTT	CASSQDSGRGLDTQYF
few	-	TRBV5-6	TRBJ2-7	TGTGCCAGCAGCCGCGGGACGGTTCGGGGCTACGAGCAGTACTTC	CASSRGTVRGYEQYF
-	-	TRBV29-1	TRBJ2-1	TGCAGCGTTGGAGGTGGATACAATGAGCAGTTCTTC	CSVGGGYNEQFF
few	-	TRBV5-1	TRBJ1-1	TGCGCCAGCAGCTTGGGACTGAGGGACCCCACTGAAGCTTTCTTT	CASSLGLRDPTEAFF
few	TRBD2	TRBV10-3	TRBJ2-3	TGTGCCATCAGTGACCAGCGGGGGGGCCGAGATACGCAGTATTTT	CAISDQRGGRDTQYF
once	-	TRBV5-1	TRBJ2-3	TGCGCCAGCAGCAGCGATCTTTCCACAGATACGCAGTATTTT	CASSSDLSTDTQYF
few	TRBD2	TRBV30	TRBJ2-7	TGTGCCTGGAGTGGACTAGCGGGTACCCCCTACGAGCAGTACTTC	CAWSGLAGTPYEQYF
few	TRBD2	TRBV20-1	TRBJ2-5	TGCAGTGCCAGGGGACTAGCGGGGGAGGTTGTGGAGACCCAGTACTTC	CSARGLAGEVVETQYF
few	-	TRBV5-6	TRBJ2-7	TGTGCCAGCAGCTGGGGGGGACAGGCCACCGGCGAGCAGTACTTC	CASSWGGQATGEQYF
-	TRBD1	TRBV12-3/TRBV12-4	TRBJ1-2	TGTGCCAGCACTGCGACCCAGGGGGTAGAGGTAGGCTACACCTTC	CASTATQGVEVGYTF
-	-	TRBV4-3	TRBJ2-4	TGCGCCAGCAGCCAAGGGGTCAGCGCGAGCAAAAACATTCAGTACTTC	CASSQGVSASKNIQYF
few	-	TRBV6-2/TRBV6-3	TRBJ2-1	TGTGCCAGCAGACCGGACAGACACAATGAGCAGTTCTTC	CASRPDRHNEQFF
many	-	TRBV24-1	TRBJ2-2	TGTGCCACCAGTGAGCGACAGGACACCGGGGAGCTGTTTTTT	CATSERQDTGELFF